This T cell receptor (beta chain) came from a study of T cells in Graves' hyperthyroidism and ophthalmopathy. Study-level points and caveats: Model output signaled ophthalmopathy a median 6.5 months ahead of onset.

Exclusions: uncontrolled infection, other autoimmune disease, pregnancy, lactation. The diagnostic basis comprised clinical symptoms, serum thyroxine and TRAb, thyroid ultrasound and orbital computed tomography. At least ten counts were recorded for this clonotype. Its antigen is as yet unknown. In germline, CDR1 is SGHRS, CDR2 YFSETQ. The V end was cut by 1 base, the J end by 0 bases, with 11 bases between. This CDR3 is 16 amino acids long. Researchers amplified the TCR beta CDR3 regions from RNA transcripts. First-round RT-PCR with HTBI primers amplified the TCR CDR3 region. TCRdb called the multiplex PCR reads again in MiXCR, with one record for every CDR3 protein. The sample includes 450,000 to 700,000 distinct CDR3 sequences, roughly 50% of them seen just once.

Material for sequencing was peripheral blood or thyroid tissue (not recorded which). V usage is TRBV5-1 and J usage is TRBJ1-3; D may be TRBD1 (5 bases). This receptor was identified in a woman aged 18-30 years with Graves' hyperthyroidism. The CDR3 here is CASSLQQGYSGNTIYF. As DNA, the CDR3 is TGCGCCAGCAGCTTGCAGCAGGGCTACTCTGGAAACACCATATATTTT. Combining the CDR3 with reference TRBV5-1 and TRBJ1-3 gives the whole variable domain KAGVTQTPRYLIKTRGQQVTLSCSPISGHRSVSWYQQTPGQGLQFLFEYFSETQRNKGNFPGRFSGRQFSNSRSEMNVSTLELGDSALYLCASSLQQGYSGNTIYFGEGSWLTVV.